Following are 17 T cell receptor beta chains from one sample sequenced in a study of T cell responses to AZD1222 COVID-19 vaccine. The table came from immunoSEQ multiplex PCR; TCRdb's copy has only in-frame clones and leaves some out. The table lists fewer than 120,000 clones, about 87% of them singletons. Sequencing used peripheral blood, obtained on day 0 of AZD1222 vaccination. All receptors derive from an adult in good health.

CDR3 bases: TGCGCCAGCAGCTTAGCGGGAGGGCCTGGAACCGGGGAGCTGTTTTTT. Protein: CASSLAGGPGTGELFF. This chain links TRBV10-1 with TRBJ2-2, with 11 bases matching TRBD2. Germline CDR1 is WNHNN and CDR2 is SYGVQD (reference sequence). This CDR3 is built from 16 residues. With V trimmed by 6 bases and J by 5 bases, 8 bases remained unmatched.

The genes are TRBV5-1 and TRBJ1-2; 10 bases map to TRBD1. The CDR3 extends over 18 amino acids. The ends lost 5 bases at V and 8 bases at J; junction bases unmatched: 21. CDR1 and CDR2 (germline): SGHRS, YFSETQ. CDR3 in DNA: TGCGCCAGCAGGTGGCCCGGGGGACAGGGGATATCTTCGTACGGCTACACCTTC. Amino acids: CASRWPGGQGISSYGYTF.

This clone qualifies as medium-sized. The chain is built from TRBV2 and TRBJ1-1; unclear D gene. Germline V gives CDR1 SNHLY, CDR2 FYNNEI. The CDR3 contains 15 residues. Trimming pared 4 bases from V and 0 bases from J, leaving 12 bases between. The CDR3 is CASSGYVGMNTEAFF. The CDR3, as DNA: TGTGCCAGCAGTGGATACGTAGGGATGAACACTGAAGCTTTCTTT.

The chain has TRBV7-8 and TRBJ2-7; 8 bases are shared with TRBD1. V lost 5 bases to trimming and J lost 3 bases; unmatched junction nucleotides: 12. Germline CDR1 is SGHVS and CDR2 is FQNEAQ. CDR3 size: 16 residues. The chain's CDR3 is CASSRTGPLIIYEQYF. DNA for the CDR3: TGTGCCAGCAGCCGGACAGGGCCCCTGATTATCTACGAGCAGTACTTC.

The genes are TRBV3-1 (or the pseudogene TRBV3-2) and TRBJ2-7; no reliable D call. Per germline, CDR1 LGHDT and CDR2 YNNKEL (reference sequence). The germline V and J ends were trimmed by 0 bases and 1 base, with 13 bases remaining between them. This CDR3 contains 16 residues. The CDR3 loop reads CASSQESGPISYEQYF. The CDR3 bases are TGTGCCAGCAGCCAAGAGTCAGGCCCTATTTCCTACGAGCAGTACTTC.

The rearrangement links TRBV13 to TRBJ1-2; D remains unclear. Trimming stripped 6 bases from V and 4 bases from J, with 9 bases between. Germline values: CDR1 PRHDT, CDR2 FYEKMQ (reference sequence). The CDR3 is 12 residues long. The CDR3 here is CASRNPSYGYTF. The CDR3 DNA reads TGTGCCAGCAGGAATCCCTCCTATGGCTACACCTTC.

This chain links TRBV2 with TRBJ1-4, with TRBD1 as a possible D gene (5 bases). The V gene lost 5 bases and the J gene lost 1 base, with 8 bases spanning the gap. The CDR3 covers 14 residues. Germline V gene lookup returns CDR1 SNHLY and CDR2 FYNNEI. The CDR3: CASSPGGTNEKLFF. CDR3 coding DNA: TGTGCCAGCAGTCCCGGGGGAACTAATGAAAAACTGTTTTTT.

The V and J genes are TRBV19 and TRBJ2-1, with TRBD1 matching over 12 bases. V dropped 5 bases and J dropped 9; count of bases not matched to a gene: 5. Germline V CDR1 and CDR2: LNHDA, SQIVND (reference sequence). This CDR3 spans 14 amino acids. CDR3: CASSGDRGLAEQFF. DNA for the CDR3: TGTGCCAGTAGTGGGGACAGGGGGCTCGCTGAGCAGTTCTTC.

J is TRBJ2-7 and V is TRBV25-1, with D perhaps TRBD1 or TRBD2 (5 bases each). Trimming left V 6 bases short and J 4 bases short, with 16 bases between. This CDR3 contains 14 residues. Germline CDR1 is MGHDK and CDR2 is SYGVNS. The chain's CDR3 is CASSNRDPPYEQYF. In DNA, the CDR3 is TGTGCCAGCAGCAACCGGGACCCACCGTACGAGCAGTACTTC.

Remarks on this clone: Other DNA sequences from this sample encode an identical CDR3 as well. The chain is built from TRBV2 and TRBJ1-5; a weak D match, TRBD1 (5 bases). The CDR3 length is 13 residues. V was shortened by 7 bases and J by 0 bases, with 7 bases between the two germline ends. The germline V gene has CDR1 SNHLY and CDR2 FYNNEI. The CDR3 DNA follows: TGTGCCAGCACCAGGGATAGCAATCAGCCCCAGCATTTT. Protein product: CASTRDSNQPQHF.

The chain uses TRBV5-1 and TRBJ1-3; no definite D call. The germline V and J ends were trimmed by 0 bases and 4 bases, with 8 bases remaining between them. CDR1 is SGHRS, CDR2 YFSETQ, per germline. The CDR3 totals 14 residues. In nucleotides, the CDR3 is TGCGCCAGCAGCTTGGCGTCAGAAGGAAACACCATATATTTT. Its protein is CASSLASEGNTIYF.

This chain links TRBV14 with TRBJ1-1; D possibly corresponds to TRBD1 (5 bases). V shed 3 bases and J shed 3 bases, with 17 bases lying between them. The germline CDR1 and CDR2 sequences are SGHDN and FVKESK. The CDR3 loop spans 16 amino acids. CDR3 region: CASSHFTGLEDTEAFF. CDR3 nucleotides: TGTGCCAGCAGCCATTTTACAGGACTCGAAGACACTGAAGCTTTCTTT.

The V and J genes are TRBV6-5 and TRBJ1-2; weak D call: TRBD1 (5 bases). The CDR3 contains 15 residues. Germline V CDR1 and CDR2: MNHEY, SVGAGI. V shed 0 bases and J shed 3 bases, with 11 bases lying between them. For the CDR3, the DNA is TGTGCCAGCAGTTACTCGAGTAAAGGGGACTATGGCTACACCTTC. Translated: CASSYSSKGDYGYTF.

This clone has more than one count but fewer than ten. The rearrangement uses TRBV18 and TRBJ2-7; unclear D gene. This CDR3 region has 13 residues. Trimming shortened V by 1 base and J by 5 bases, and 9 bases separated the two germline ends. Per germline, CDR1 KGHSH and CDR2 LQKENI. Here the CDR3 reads CASSPLPRDEQYF. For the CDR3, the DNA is TGTGCCAGCTCACCACTTCCCCGGGACGAGCAGTACTTC.

This CDR3 is CASSPSRERSTDTQYF. CDR3 bases: TGTGCCAGCAGCCCCTCGCGGGAGCGGAGCACAGATACGCAGTATTTT. This chain joins TRBV9 and TRBJ2-3; 7 positions agree with TRBD2. This CDR3 spans 16 amino acids. Germline V gene lookup returns CDR1 SGDLS and CDR2 YYNGEE. V lost 4 bases, J lost 0 bases, and 8 bases stayed unmatched.

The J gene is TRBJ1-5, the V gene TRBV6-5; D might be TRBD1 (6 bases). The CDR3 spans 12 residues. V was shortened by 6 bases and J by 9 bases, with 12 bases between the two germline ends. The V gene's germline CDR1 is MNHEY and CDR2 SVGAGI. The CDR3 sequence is CASRQGGGPQHF. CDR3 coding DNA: TGTGCCAGCAGACAGGGAGGGGGGCCCCAGCATTTT.

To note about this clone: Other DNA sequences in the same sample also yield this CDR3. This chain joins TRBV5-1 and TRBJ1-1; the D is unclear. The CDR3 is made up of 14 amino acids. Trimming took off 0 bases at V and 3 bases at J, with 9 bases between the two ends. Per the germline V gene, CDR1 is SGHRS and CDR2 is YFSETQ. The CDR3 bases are TGCGCCAGCAGCTTGGCCGATCTCCACACTGAAGCTTTCTTT. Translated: CASSLADLHTEAFF.